These 23 T cell receptor beta chains were sequenced from one sample in a study of neurological immune-mediated disorders. MiXCR, run by TCRdb on the 5' RACE reads, gives a single entry per CDR3 protein. The sample lists roughly 98,000 distinct CDR3 sequences; less than 15% were seen once. Time point here: longitudinal time-point 2. Sequencing was performed on PBMCs. Receptor source: a female donor with HTLV-1-associated myelopathy (HAM/TSP).

At least ten counts were recorded for this clonotype. DNA of the CDR3: TGTGCCAGCAGCTCTACTAGCCTGGGGGAGCAGTACTTC. Encoded protein: CASSSTSLGEQYF. The chain couples TRBV12-3 or TRBV12-4 to TRBJ2-7; a possible D gene is TRBD2 (6 bases). Trimming cost V 6 bases and J 7 bases, with 16 bases left between them. This CDR3 region has 13 residues.

The chain employs TRBV14 and TRBJ1-2; maybe TRBD1 (6 bases). This CDR3 spans 15 amino acids. CDR1 is SGHDN and CDR2 is FVKESK in the germline V gene. V shed 2 bases and J shed 4 bases, with 14 bases lying between them. The DNA of the CDR3 is TGTGCCAGCAGCCAATTAACAGGGATTTTCTATGGCTACACCTTC. Translation gives CASSQLTGIFYGYTF.

Many counts were recorded for this clonotype. This rearrangement joins TRBV7-2 to TRBJ2-7; possibly TRBD1 for D (6 bases). Trimming left V 2 bases short and J 2 bases short, with 13 bases between. CDR3 length equals 15 residues. The V gene's germline CDR1 is SGHTA and CDR2 FQGNSA. The CDR3 DNA is TGTGCCAGCAGCTTAAAGGACAGTTACGCCTACGAGCAGTACTTC. It specifies CASSLKDSYAYEQYF.

At least ten counts were recorded for this clonotype. The chain combines TRBV10-3 with TRBJ2-7; the D gene is possibly TRBD2 (5 bases). The CDR3 sequence is 15 residues long. Germline V gene lookup returns CDR1 ENHRY and CDR2 SYGVKD. The V end lost 5 bases, the J end lost 0 bases, and 14 bases lay between the germline ends. CDR3 sequence reads: CAISPRGGASYEQYF. Written as DNA, the CDR3 is TGTGCCATCAGTCCGCGCGGAGGAGCCTCCTACGAGCAGTACTTC.

This clonotype was seen many times. V is TRBV28 and J is TRBJ1-5; a weak D match, TRBD1 (6 bases). The CDR3 consists of 15 residues. Germline assignment: CDR1 MDHEN and CDR2 SYDVKM. V lost 5 bases and J 5 bases, leaving 16 bases between the germline ends. The CDR3 DNA reads as TGTGCCAGCAGTCTGACGGGGGGCGGATATCAGCCCCAGCATTTT. Protein product: CASSLTGGGYQPQHF.

In this sample, this clonotype turned up many times. This chain links TRBV12-3 or TRBV12-4 with TRBJ2-1; 13 nucleotides match TRBD2. CDR3 length: 15 amino acids. V trimming: 6 bases; J trimming: 5 bases; junction bases outside the gene matches: 4. CDR3 bases: TGTGCCAGCAGCCAAGGACTAGCGGGGGACAATGAGCAGTTCTTC. This encodes CASSQGLAGDNEQFF.

Ten or more counts support this clonotype. The chain carries TRBV28 and TRBJ2-7; 7 bases match TRBD1. The CDR3 is 17 residues long. The germline V gene encodes CDR1 MDHEN and CDR2 SYDVKM. V trimming: 6 bases; J trimming: 5 bases; junction bases outside the gene matches: 19. As DNA, the CDR3 is TGTGCCAGCAGCTTAACCGGGACAGCTTTAGGTGCTAACGAGCAGTACTTC. Protein: CASSLTGTALGANEQYF.

This clonotype was observed at least ten times. The rearrangement joins TRBV20-1 to TRBJ2-7; 7 bases match TRBD1. This CDR3 region has 12 residues. J lost 6 bases, V lost 4 bases, and 6 bases had no gene match. Germline V lookup: CDR1 DFQATT, CDR2 SNEGSKA (reference sequence). CDR3: CSATDRDTEQYF. Here the CDR3 DNA reads TGCAGTGCTACTGACAGGGATACCGAGCAGTACTTC.

This clonotype was picked up many times. The chain employs TRBV4-1 and TRBJ1-1; D remains ambiguous. The CDR3 has 14 residues. V shed 0 bases and J shed 1 base, with 6 bases lying between them. The V gene's germline CDR1 is MGHRA and CDR2 YSYEKL. The CDR3 nucleotides are TGCGCCAGCAGCCAAGAGCCCGGGAACACTGAAGCTTTCTTT. Encoded protein: CASSQEPGNTEAFF.

This clonotype showed up just a few times. This sequence joins TRBV29-1 and TRBJ1-3, with D uncertain. CDR1 is SQVTM and CDR2 is ANQGSEA in the germline V gene. V was shortened by 2 bases and J by 3 bases, with 11 bases between the two germline ends. This CDR3 region has 14 residues. CDR3 protein: CSVELPIGGNTIYF. The CDR3 nucleotides are TGCAGCGTTGAACTGCCGATCGGTGGAAACACCATATATTTT.

This clonotype appeared many times. J is TRBJ1-4 and V is TRBV5-1; D gene ambiguous. Germline V lookup: CDR1 SGHRS, CDR2 YFSETQ. Trimming cost V 4 bases and J 13 bases, with 20 bases left between them. This CDR3 is built from 14 residues. CDR3 residues: CASSQLSDKSGLFF. The CDR3 region has the DNA TGCGCCAGCAGCCAATTGTCGGATAAGAGTGGACTGTTTTTT.

V usage is TRBV28 and J usage is TRBJ2-2; TRBD1 agrees at 9 bases. This CDR3 region has 15 residues. CDR1 and CDR2 (germline): MDHEN, SYDVKM. V dropped 6 bases and J dropped 5; count of bases not matched to a gene: 7. CDR3 in amino acids: CASSFRDRETGELFF. The CDR3 DNA reads as TGTGCCAGCAGCTTCCGGGACAGGGAGACCGGGGAGCTGTTTTTT.

Concerning this clonotype itself: A much larger clone sits a single nucleotide away, making a read error possible. This chain joins TRBV7-2 and TRBJ2-1; 8 bases fit TRBD2. CDR1 is SGHTA and CDR2 is FQGNSA in the germline V gene. The CDR3 is made up of 17 amino acids. CDR3 in DNA: TGTGCCATCAGCTCCCGGCGGGTAGCGGGACCGTACAATGAGCAGTTCTTC. Its translation: CAISSRRVAGPYNEQFF. Full variable domain (missing parts from reference TRBV7-2 and TRBJ2-1): GAGVSQSPSNKVTEKGKDVELRCDPISGHTALYWYRQSLGQGLEFLIYFQGNSAPDKSGLPSDRFSAERTGGSVSTLTIQRTQQEDSAVYLCAISSRRVAGPYNEQFFGPGTRLTVL.

This clonotype was seen ten or more times. V usage is TRBV5-1 and J usage is TRBJ2-7; D might be TRBD2 (6 bases). CDR3 length: 14 residues. The V end was cut by 0 bases, the J end by 3 bases, with 10 bases between. Germline CDR1 is SGHRS and CDR2 is YFSETQ. The CDR3 protein is CASSLGLGDYEQYF. The CDR3 DNA reads as TGCGCCAGCAGCTTGGGACTAGGGGACTACGAGCAGTACTTC. Drawing the rest from reference TRBV5-1 and TRBJ2-7, the complete variable domain is KAGVTQTPRYLIKTRGQQVTLSCSPISGHRSVSWYQQTPGQGLQFLFEYFSETQRNKGNFPGRFSGRQFSNSRSEMNVSTLELGDSALYLCASSLGLGDYEQYFGPGTRLTVT.

This clonotype was counted at least ten times. The CDR3 protein is CASSSAGRSIGSNQPQHF. CDR3 sequence (DNA): TGTGCCAGCTCCTCTGCGGGGCGCAGTATTGGTAGCAATCAGCCCCAGCATTTT. This chain connects TRBV18 to TRBJ1-5; D is perhaps TRBD1 (5 bases). The germline V gene encodes CDR1 KGHSH and CDR2 LQKENI. CDR3 length: 18 amino acids. The germline V and J ends were trimmed by 6 bases and 0 bases, with 21 bases remaining between them.

This clonotype was detected many times. J is TRBJ2-7 and V is TRBV2; D perhaps matches TRBD1 (6 bases). The germline V and J ends were trimmed by 6 bases and 6 bases, with 30 bases remaining between them. CDR1 SNHLY and CDR2 FYNNEI come from the germline V gene. The CDR3 contains 18 residues. The CDR3 region is CASSGPTGKMSSGSEQYF. The CDR3 DNA sequence: TGTGCCAGCAGCGGTCCTACAGGGAAAATGTCCTCGGGGAGCGAGCAGTACTTC.

This clonotype was observed at least ten times. This CDR3 is CAIRLAGEETQYF. The CDR3 DNA follows: TGTGCCATCAGACTAGCGGGGGAGGAGACCCAGTACTTC. The gene calls are TRBV10-3 and TRBJ2-5; TRBD2 aligns across 11 bases. The CDR3 contains 13 residues. Germline CDR1 and CDR2: ENHRY and SYGVKD. After removal of 6 bases from V and 5 bases from J, the junction contained 2 bases not matched to a gene.

The rearrangement links TRBV7-9 to TRBJ1-2; TRBD1 aligns across 11 bases. The CDR3 is made up of 14 amino acids. V dropped 4 bases and J dropped 7; count of bases not matched to a gene: 5. Germline V lookup: CDR1 SEHNR, CDR2 FQNEAQ (reference sequence). CDR3 loop: CASSSQDRGLGYTF. The CDR3 region has the DNA TGTGCCAGCAGCTCCCAGGACAGGGGGCTTGGCTACACCTTC.

This clonotype was observed at least ten times. The genes are TRBV20-1 and TRBJ2-5, with TRBD1 identical over 8 bases. Losses at the gene ends were 5 bases for V and 6 bases for J; bases not matched to a gene: 14. Looked up from germline, CDR1 is DFQATT and CDR2 is SNEGSKA (reference sequence). CDR3 length: 15 amino acids. CDR3 region: CSAYELTGAHKTQYF. The CDR3 bases are TGCAGTGCTTACGAATTGACAGGGGCTCATAAGACCCAGTACTTC.

Remarks on this clonotype: Given a much more abundant clone one base away, this may be a read error. The chain recombines TRBV5-6 with TRBJ2-2; a weak D match, TRBD2 (5 bases). Germline loops: CDR1 SGHDT, CDR2 YYEEEE. The length of the CDR3 is 16 residues. Here the CDR3 reads CASSFPGIVHTWELFF. For the CDR3, the DNA is TGTGCCAGCAGCTTTCCGGGGATCGTTCACACCTGGGAGCTGTTTTTT. Full variable domain (remainder filled in from reference TRBV5-6 and TRBJ2-2): DAGVTQSPTHLIKTRGQQVTLRCSPKSGHDTVSWYQQALGQGPQFIFQYYEEEERQRGNFPDRFSGHQFPNYSSELNVNALLLGDSALYLCASSFPGIVHTWELFFGEGSRLTVL.

This clonotype was seen ten or more times. J is TRBJ2-3 and V is TRBV5-1; D ambiguous. The CDR3 length is 15 residues. V was pared by 1 base and J by 4 bases, with 13 bases between. Germline loops: CDR1 SGHRS, CDR2 YFSETQ. CDR3 region: CASSLTRPQADTQYF. In nucleotides, the CDR3 is TGCGCCAGCAGCTTGACACGACCTCAAGCAGATACGCAGTATTTT.

Ten or more counts support this clonotype. Here the CDR3 reads CASSLSGDSTDTQYF. DNA for the CDR3: TGTGCCAGCAGCTTGTCGGGAGATAGCACAGATACGCAGTATTTT. This chain uses TRBV5-5 with TRBJ2-3, with D tentatively TRBD2 (6 bases). CDR1 SGHKS and CDR2 YYEKEE come from the germline V gene (reference sequence). The CDR3 has 15 amino acids. V was clipped by 1 base and J by 0 bases, with 9 bases between them.

This clonotype was observed many times. J is TRBJ2-7 and V is TRBV20-1; 8 positions agree with TRBD2. The V gene end was trimmed by 3 bases and the J gene end by 3 bases; junction bases not matched to a gene: 1. CDR1 is DFQATT, CDR2 SNEGSKA, per germline (reference sequence). The CDR3 is made up of 12 amino acids. CDR3 DNA: TGCAGTGCTAGCGGGGGGGGCTACGAGCAGTACTTC. Its translation is CSASGGGYEQYF.